Sequencing of this TCR beta chain was carried out in a study of blood T cells in healthy people across ages. Study-wide points: Diversity of TCR beta per million T cells declined in a roughly linear way with age. As naive T cell percentage varied, TCR beta diversity correlated strongly with it. The long-lived group displayed more naive CD4+ cells, plus higher diversity, than the aged donors did.

Primers used in a second PCR of roughly 6 to 11 cycles were a sample-barcoded 5' primer and a J-beta primer mix. Each cDNA molecule carried a tag from a template-switch adaptor that contained 12 random nucleotides. From the 5' RACE reads, TCRdb called clonotypes with MiXCR, one entry per CDR3 protein. The sample contains 1.5 million to 2 million distinct CDR3 sequences, about two fifths of which appear only once. As to this clonotype: Its specificity is unknown.

Trimming shortened V by 5 bases and J by 5 bases, and 11 bases separated the two germline ends. The length of the CDR3 is 13 residues. Germline V lookup: CDR1 SGHRS, CDR2 YFSETQ. The genes are TRBV5-1 and TRBJ1-5; weak D call: TRBD1 (5 bases). The origin of this receptor is a human donor in good health. The sample taken for sequencing was blood. CDR3 loop: CASRLGDDQPQHF. CDR3 coding DNA: TGCGCCAGCAGGCTTGGGGACGATCAGCCCCAGCATTTT.